The TCR beta chain under discussion was sequenced for a study of cytomegalovirus exposure and HLA in healthy donors. The germline V gene has CDR1 SGHAT and CDR2 FQNNGV. After removal of 5 bases from V and 2 bases from J, the junction contained 3 bases not matched to a gene. This CDR3 region has 13 residues. There are a few counts of this clone. The antigen is undetermined. Study results and limitations: Three CMV-associated chains were confirmed in vitro to be specific for CMV antigens. Within the 100 to 150 validation repertoires, first-cohort TCR clusters tended to co-occur, according to a later analysis. The study found most TCR sequences rare, yet found some public TCRs in many donors.

TCRdb's table, derived via immunoSEQ multiplex PCR, lists solely in-frame clones and lacks some. The sample lists around 120,000 clones; roughly 86% were seen once. The sequenced sample was PBMCs. This receptor was identified in a man younger than 30 in good health and CMV-seronegative. This chain joins TRBV11-2 and TRBJ2-7, with 7 bases lining up with TRBD2. The CDR3 region is CASSPGLAYEQYF. CDR3 coding DNA: TGTGCCAGCAGCCCCGGACTAGCCTACGAGCAGTACTTC. Drawing the rest from reference TRBV11-2 and TRBJ2-7, the complete variable domain is EAGVAQSPRYKIIEKRQSVAFWCNPISGHATLYWYQQILGQGPKLLIQFQNNGVVDDSQLPKDRFSAERLKGVDSTLKIQPAKLEDSAVYLCASSPGLAYEQYFGPGTRLTVT.